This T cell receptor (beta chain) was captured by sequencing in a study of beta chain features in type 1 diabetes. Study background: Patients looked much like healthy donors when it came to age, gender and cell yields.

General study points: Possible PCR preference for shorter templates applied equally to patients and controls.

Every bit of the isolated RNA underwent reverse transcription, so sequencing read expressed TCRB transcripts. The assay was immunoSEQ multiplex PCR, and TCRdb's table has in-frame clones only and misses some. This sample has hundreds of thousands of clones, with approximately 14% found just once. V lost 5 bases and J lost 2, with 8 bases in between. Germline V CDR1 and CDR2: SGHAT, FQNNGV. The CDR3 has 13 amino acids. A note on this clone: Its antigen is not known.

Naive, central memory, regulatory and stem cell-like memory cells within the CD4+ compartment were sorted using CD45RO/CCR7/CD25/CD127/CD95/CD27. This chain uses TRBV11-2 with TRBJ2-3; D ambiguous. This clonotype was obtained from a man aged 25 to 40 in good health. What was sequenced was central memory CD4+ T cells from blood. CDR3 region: CASSPRPTDTQYF. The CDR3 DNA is TGTGCCAGCAGCCCTCGCCCCACAGATACGCAGTATTTT.